This T cell receptor (beta chain) was sequenced in a study of blood T cell repertoires in COVID-19. Germline assignment: CDR1 SGHRS and CDR2 YFSETQ. The junction had 4 bases not matched to a gene; V was cut back by 5 bases and J by 1 base. CDR3 length: 15 residues. The protocol was immunoSEQ multiplex PCR, while the TCRdb copy is restricted to in-frame clones and leaves out a portion. The sample holds about 86,000 clones, around 80% seen once. Source material: peripheral blood. The source of this sequence is a woman of 80 years or more with acute or convalescent COVID-19. The chain links TRBV5-1 to TRBJ2-3; TRBD1 aligns across 10 bases. CDR3 bases: TGCGCCAGCAGGCATGGGACAGGGGGCACAGATACGCAGTATTTT. It specifies CASRHGTGGTDTQYF.